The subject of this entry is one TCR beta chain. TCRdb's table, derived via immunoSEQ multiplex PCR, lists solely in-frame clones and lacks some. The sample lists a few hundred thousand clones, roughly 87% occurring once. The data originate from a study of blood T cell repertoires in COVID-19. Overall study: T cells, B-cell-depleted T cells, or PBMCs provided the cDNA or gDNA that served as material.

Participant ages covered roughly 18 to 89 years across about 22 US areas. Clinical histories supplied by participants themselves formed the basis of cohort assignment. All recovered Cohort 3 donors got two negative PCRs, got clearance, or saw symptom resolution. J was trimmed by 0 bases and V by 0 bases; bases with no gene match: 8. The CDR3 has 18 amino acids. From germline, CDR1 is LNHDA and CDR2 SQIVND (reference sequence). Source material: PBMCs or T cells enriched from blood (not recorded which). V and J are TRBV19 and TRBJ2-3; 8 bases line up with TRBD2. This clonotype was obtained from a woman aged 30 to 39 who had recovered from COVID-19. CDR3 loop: CASSIDRSGRGSTDTQYF. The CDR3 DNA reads TGTGCCAGTAGTATAGATCGGTCCGGGAGGGGGAGCACAGATACGCAGTATTTT.